The rows below give T cell receptor beta chains drawn from one sample of a study of T cell clonotyping in hematopoietic cell transplantation. Assay used: immunoSEQ multiplex PCR; TCRdb lists only in-frame clones, some missing. The sample lists over a thousand clones; 97% were seen once. Source: PBMCs, taken 180 days after allogeneic stem cell transplant. These receptors all come from a male patient in his forties or fifties who had an allogeneic stem cell transplant from a related donor, so the T cells may come from the graft donor. Some clones in this sample may be carry-over from other donors' samples. CDR3s include the opening cysteine and the closing phenylalanine or tryptophan. D genes are given only for firm matches. Expanded clones get a size class; other rows say once, few or many, or leave the size out.

>.|TRBV19|TRBJ1-5|.
TGTGCCAGTAGTATACAGGGCCCTCAGCCCCAGCATTTT
CASSIQGPQPQHF
>.|TRBV11-3|TRBJ1-1|.
TGTGCCAGCAGCTTAGCCGGGACTACCACTGAAGCTTTCTTT
CASSLAGTTTEAFF
>.|TRBV5-1|TRBJ2-2|TRBD2
TGCGCCAGCAGCTTTTTCACTCACGCGGGGGGTAAAACCGGGGAGCTGTTTTTT
CASSFFTHAGGKTGELFF
>.|TRBV5-6|TRBJ2-3|TRBD2
TGTGCCAGCAGCACTTCGACTAGCGGGGGGGCCGGTACGCAGTATTTT
CASSTSTSGGAGTQYF
>.|TRBV19|TRBJ1-5|TRBD1
TGTGCCAGTAGTATTGGGGGAGGACAGGTCCGCAATCAGCCCCAGCATTTT
CASSIGGGQVRNQPQHF
>.|TRBV27|TRBJ1-1|TRBD1
TGTGCCAGCAGTCTGGGGACAGGGGGGGGGATAACTGAAGCTTTCTTT
CASSLGTGGGITEAFF
>.|TRBV11-3|TRBJ2-1|TRBD2
TGTGCCAGCAGCTTACTAGCGGGAGTGGGGAATGAGCAGTTCTTC
CASSLLAGVGNEQFF
>.|TRBV5-1|TRBJ2-7|TRBD2
TGCGCCAGCACATCCGGGACTAGCGGGATCGACGAGCAGTACTTC
CASTSGTSGIDEQYF
>.|TRBV7-2|TRBJ1-1|.
TGTGCCAGCAGCTTAAGGAGGGCAGGGAGTTGGGCTGAAGCTTTCTTT
CASSLRRAGSWAEAFF
>.|TRBV5-5|TRBJ1-6|.
TGTGCCAGCAGCTTGGAGGGGGACTGGGATTCACCCCTCCACTTT
CASSLEGDWDSPLHF
>.|TRBV30|TRBJ2-2|TRBD1
TGTGCCTGGAGTGCCGGACAGGGGGTGGCCGGGGAGCTGTTTTTT
CAWSAGQGVAGELFF
>.|TRBV13|TRBJ2-1|TRBD2
TGTGCCAGCAGCGACCTAGCGGGTATGCTCGGTCGGCAGTTCTTC
CASSDLAGMLGRQFF
>.|TRBV13|TRBJ2-2|TRBD1
TGTGCCAGCAGTTCAGTGACAGGGGGCTCCGGGGAGCTGTTTTTT
CASSSVTGGSGELFF
>.|TRBV6-5|TRBJ1-2|.
TGTGCCAGCAGTTACAATCCACCCTCCTATGGCTACACCTTC
CASSYNPPSYGYTF
>.|TRBV5-4|TRBJ1-4|.
TGTGCCAGCAGCTCAACAGGGAAAGCTAATGAAAAACTGTTTTTT
CASSSTGKANEKLFF
>.|TRBV19|TRBJ2-1|TRBD2
TGTGCCAGTAGCCTCCTCGGACTAGCGGGGGGCCCCTCCTACAATGAGCAGTTCTTC
CASSLLGLAGGPSYNEQFF
>.|TRBV6-1|TRBJ2-7|.
TGTGCCAGCAGCGCCGGGACGGGCTCCTACGAGCAGTACTTC
CASSAGTGSYEQYF
>.|TRBV6-1|TRBJ2-3|TRBD1
TGTGCCAGCGGCGCGGGACAGGGGGCAACAGATACGCAGTATTTT
CASGAGQGATDTQYF
>.|TRBV19|TRBJ1-1|.
TGTGCCAACCCGACAGGGAACACTGAAGCTTTCTTT
CANPTGNTEAFF
>.|TRBV6-5|TRBJ1-1|.
TGTGCCAGCAGTTACGATCGGTTCACTGAAGCTTTCTTT
CASSYDRFTEAFF
>.|TRBV6-5|TRBJ1-6|.
TGTGCCAGCAATGGAGGGGAGGATAATTCACCCCTCCACTTT
CASNGGEDNSPLHF
>.|TRBV11-3|TRBJ2-4|.
TGTGCCAGCAGCTTAGGCGAACTAGCCAAAAACATTCAGTACTTC
CASSLGELAKNIQYF
>once|TRBV29-1|TRBJ2-3|.
TGCAGCGTCAAACAGACAGGCAGCACAGATACGCAGTATTTT
CSVKQTGSTDTQYF
>.|TRBV9|TRBJ2-1|.
TGTGCCAGCAACCGCCAGACAGGTCCAGGCAATGAGCAGTTCTTC
CASNRQTGPGNEQFF
>.|TRBV29-1|TRBJ1-1|.
TGCAGCGTCTATGATGACGGTCGGGCTTTCTTT
CSVYDDGRAFF
>.|TRBV4-1|TRBJ2-6|.
TGCGCCAGCAGCCATGGACCGTACTCTGGGGCCAACGTCCTGACTTTC
CASSHGPYSGANVLTF
>.|TRBV6-5|TRBJ1-5|.
TGTGCCAGCAGTTCACCGGGACCTAATCAGCCCCAGCATTTT
CASSSPGPNQPQHF
>.|TRBV19|TRBJ1-5|TRBD1
TGTGCCAGTAGTGCCCGGACAGGGAGAAGCAATCAGCCCCAGCATTTT
CASSARTGRSNQPQHF
>once|TRBV29-1|TRBJ2-7|.
TGCAGCGTTTCCAACTCAGGGACCGAGCAGTACTTC
CSVSNSGTEQYF
>.|TRBV15|TRBJ2-5|TRBD1
TGTGCCACCAGCAGAGACCAGACAGGGGTTGTAGGAGAGACCCAGTACTTC
CATSRDQTGVVGETQYF
>.|TRBV6-6|TRBJ1-1|.
TGTGCCAGCAGCCGGACGGATGATGAAGCTTTCTTT
CASSRTDDEAFF
>.|TRBV14|TRBJ2-7|TRBD1
TGTGCCAGCAGCCTCCTAGAACAGGGGACGCAGTACTTC
CASSLLEQGTQYF
>.|TRBV27|TRBJ2-1|.
TGTGCCAGCAGTGGCGGAAGACACCACAATGAGCAGTTCTTC
CASSGGRHHNEQFF
>.|TRBV4-3|TRBJ2-2|TRBD2
TGCGCCAGCAGCCAAGAGGGGACTAGCGGTCCTCTGAACACCGGGGAGCTGTTTTTT
CASSQEGTSGPLNTGELFF
>.|TRBV4-1|TRBJ1-1|.
TGCGCCAGCAGCCAAGATCTCGGCAGTGTGATAGCTTTCTTT
CASSQDLGSVIAFF
>.|TRBV7-9|TRBJ2-7|TRBD1
TGTGCCAGCAGCCCCGACAGGGGGCTGTACGAGCAGTACTTC
CASSPDRGLYEQYF
>.|TRBV9|TRBJ1-2|.
TGTGCCAGCAGCGTAGGGTCAGGCTACTATGGCTACACCTTC
CASSVGSGYYGYTF
>.|TRBV2|TRBJ2-3|TRBD1
TGTGCCAGCAGTGAAGCGGCCAGGGGGAGTACAGATACGCAGTATTTT
CASSEAARGSTDTQYF
>.|TRBV10-3|TRBJ2-1|.
TGTGCCATCAGTGAGTCAGGTGAGCAGTTCTTC
CAISESGEQFF
>.|TRBV1|TRBJ1-1|.
TGCACCAGCAGCCCCCACAGGGGTCTTATGAACACTGAAGCTTTCTTT
CTSSPHRGLMNTEAFF
>few|TRBV7-9|TRBJ1-1|.
TGTGCCAGCAGCCGTCCGGCGAATGAAGCTTTCTTT
CASSRPANEAFF
>.|TRBV7-2|TRBJ2-5|.
TGTGCCAGCAGCCCTAGGCCAGGGGAAGAGACCCAGTACTTC
CASSPRPGEETQYF
>.|TRBV6-5|TRBJ1-2|.
TGTGCCAGCAGTCAAAGGGCGGGGGGCGGCTACACCTTC
CASSQRAGGGYTF
>few|TRBV5-6|TRBJ1-1|.
TGTGCCAGCAGCTGGGGACAGAACACTGAAGCTTTCTTT
CASSWGQNTEAFF
>.|TRBV10-3|TRBJ1-5|TRBD1
TGTGCCATCAGTGGGGGACAGTTCGGAGATCAGCCCCAGCATTTT
CAISGGQFGDQPQHF
>once|TRBV14|TRBJ1-5|.
TGTGCCAGCAGCCCCACCGTACATAGCAATCAGCCCCAGCATTTT
CASSPTVHSNQPQHF
>.|TRBV6-5|TRBJ2-1|.
TGTGCCAGCAGCCGCTCCACCGATACCTACAATGAGCAGTTCTTC
CASSRSTDTYNEQFF